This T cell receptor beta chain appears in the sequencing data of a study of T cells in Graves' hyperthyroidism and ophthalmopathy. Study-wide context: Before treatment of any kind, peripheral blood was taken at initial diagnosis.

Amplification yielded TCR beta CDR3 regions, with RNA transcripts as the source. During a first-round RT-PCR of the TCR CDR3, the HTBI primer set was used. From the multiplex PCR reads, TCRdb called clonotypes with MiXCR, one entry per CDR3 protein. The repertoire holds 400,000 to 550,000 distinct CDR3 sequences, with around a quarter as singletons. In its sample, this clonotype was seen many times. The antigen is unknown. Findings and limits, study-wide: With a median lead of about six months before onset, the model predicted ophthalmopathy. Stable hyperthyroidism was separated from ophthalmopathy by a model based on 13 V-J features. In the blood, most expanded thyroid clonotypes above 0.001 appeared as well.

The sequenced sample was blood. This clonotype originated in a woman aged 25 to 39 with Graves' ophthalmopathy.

CDR3 sequence (DNA): TGTGCCAGCAGCTCCGACACAGGAGCCTATGGCTACACCTTC. Protein sequence: CASSSDTGAYGYTF. This chain uses TRBV7-9 with TRBJ1-2; tentatively, D is TRBD1 (5 bases). The CDR3 has 14 residues. V was cut by 4 bases and J by 4 bases, with 13 bases left in between. In germline, CDR1 is SEHNR, CDR2 FQNEAQ (reference sequence).